This T cell receptor (beta chain) was recovered during a study of cytomegalovirus exposure and HLA in healthy donors. Study at large: The 120 validation repertoires, a later analysis reported, used the same platform as the 600 to 700 repertoires from the first cohort. Study-wide results and limits: Cytomegalovirus status, reportedly, was diagnosed with high specificity and sensitivity by the classifier. The authors listed some 160 TCR beta chains as cytomegalovirus-associated.

Among the 120 or so subjects of the validation cohort, separate from the approximately 670-subject first cohort, were the donors. After removal of 3 bases from V and 5 bases from J, the junction contained 6 bases not matched to a gene. CDR3 size: 15 residues. From germline, CDR1 is SGHVS and CDR2 FNYEAQ. This clone was observed a few times. The antigen is undetermined. Assay used: immunoSEQ multiplex PCR; TCRdb lists only in-frame clones, some missing. The table has around 100,000 clones, roughly 85% seen once. The chain recombines TRBV7-6 with TRBJ2-2, with 7 bases fitting TRBD2. Sequenced sample: PBMCs. The receptor was derived from a man in his late teens or twenties in good health and CMV-seropositive. The CDR3 protein is CASSFRAGVTGELFF. Written as DNA, the CDR3 is TGTGCCAGCAGCTTTAGGGCGGGAGTGACCGGGGAGCTGTTTTTT.